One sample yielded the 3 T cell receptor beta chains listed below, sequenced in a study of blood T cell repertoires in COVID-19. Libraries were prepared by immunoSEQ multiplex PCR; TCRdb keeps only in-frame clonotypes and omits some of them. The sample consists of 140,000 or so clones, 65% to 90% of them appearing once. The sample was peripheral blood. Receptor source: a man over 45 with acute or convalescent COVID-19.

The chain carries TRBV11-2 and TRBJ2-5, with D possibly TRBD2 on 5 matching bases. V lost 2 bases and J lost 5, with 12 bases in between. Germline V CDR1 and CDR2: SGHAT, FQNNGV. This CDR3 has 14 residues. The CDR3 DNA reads TGTGCCAGCAGCTTAAATCCTAGCAGGGAGACCCAGTACTTC. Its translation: CASSLNPSRETQYF.

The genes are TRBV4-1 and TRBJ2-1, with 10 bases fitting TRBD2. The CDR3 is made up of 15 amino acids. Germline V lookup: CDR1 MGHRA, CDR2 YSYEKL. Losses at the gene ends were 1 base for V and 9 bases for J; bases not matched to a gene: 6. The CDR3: CASSQGSGGAGEQFF. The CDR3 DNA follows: TGCGCCAGCAGCCAAGGAAGCGGGGGGGCAGGTGAGCAGTTCTTC.

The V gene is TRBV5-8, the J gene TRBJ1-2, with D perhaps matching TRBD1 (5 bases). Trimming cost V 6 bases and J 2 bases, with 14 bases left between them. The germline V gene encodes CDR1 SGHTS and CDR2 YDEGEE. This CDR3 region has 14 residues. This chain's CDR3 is CASNSGGVNYGYTF. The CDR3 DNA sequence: TGTGCCAGCAACTCGGGGGGGGTGAACTATGGCTACACCTTC.